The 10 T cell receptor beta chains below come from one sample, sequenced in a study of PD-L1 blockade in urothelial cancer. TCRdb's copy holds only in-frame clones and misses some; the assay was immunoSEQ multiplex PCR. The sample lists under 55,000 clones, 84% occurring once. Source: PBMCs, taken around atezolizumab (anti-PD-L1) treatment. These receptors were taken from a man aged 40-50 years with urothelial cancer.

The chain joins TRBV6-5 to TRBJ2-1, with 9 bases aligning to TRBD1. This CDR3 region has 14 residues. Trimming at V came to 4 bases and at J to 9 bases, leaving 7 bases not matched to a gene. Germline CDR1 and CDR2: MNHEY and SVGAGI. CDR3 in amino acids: CASSLSGTGSEQFF. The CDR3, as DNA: TGTGCCAGCAGTTTATCCGGGACAGGGAGTGAGCAGTTCTTC.

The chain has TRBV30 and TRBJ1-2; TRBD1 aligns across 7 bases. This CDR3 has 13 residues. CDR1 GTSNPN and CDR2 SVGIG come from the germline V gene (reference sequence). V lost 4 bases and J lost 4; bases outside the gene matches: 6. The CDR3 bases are TGTGCCTGGATGAGGGACAGACCCTATGGCTACACCTTC. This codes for CAWMRDRPYGYTF.

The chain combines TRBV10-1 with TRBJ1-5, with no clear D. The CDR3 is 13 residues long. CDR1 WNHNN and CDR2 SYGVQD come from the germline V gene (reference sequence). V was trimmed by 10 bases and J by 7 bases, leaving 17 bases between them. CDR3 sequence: CAISDPRNQPQHF. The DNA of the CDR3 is TGCGCCATCTCCGACCCCAGGAACCAGCCCCAGCATTTT.

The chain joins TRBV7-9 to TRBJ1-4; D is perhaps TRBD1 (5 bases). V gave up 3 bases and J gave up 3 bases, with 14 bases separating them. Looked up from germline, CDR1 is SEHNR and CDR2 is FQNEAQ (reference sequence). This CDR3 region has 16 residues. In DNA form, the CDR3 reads TGTGCCAGCAGCTTGGGGGGAAATATAGCTAATGAAAAACTGTTTTTT. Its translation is CASSLGGNIANEKLFF. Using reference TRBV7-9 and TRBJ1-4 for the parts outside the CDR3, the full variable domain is DTGVSQNPRHKITKRGQNVTFRCDPISEHNRLYWYRQTLGQGPEFLTYFQNEAQLEKSRLLSDRFSAERPKGSFSTLEIQRTEQGDSAMYLCASSLGGNIANEKLFFGSGTQLSVL.

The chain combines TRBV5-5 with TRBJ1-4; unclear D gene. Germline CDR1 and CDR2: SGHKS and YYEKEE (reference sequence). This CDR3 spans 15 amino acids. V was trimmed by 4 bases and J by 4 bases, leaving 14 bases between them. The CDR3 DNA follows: TGTGCCAGCAGCCGATTGGGCAGTCATAATGAAAAACTGTTTTTT. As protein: CASSRLGSHNEKLFF.

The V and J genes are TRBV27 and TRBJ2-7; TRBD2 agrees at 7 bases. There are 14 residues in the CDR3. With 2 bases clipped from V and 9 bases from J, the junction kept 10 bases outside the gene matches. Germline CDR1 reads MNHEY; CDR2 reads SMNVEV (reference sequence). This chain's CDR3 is CASSLGAGAARQYF. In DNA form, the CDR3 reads TGTGCCAGCAGTTTAGGGGCGGGAGCCGCACGGCAGTACTTC.

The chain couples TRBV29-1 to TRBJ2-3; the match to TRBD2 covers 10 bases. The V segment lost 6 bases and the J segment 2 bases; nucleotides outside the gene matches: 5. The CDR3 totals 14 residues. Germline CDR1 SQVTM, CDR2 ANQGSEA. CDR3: CSVGTSVITDTQYF. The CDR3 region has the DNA TGCAGCGTCGGGACTAGCGTTATCACAGATACGCAGTATTTT.

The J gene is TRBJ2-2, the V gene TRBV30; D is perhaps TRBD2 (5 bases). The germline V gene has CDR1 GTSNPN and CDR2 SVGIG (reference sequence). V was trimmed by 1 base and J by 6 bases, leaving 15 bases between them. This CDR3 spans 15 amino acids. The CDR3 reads CAWSASWTGPGELFF. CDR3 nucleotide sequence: TGTGCCTGGAGTGCTTCATGGACTGGCCCCGGGGAGCTGTTTTTT.

In nucleotides, the CDR3 is TGTGCCAGTAGTCGTCGGACAGGGTGGGAGAATCAGCCCCAGCATTTT. This gives the protein CASSRRTGWENQPQHF. The rearrangement joins TRBV19 to TRBJ1-5; the match to TRBD1 covers 8 bases. Trimming took 5 bases from V and 4 from J; bases not matched to a gene: 10. CDR3 length: 16 amino acids. Germline lookup yields CDR1 LNHDA and CDR2 SQIVND (reference sequence).

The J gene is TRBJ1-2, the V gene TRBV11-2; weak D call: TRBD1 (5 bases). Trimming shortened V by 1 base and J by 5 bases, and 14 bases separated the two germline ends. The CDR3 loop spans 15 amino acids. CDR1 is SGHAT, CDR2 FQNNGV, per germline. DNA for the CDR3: TGTGCCAGCAGCTTAGGGGGCACGTTAGGGTATGGCTACACCTTC. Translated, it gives CASSLGGTLGYGYTF.